Listed here is a single TCR beta chain. No antigen is known for it. No base qualities exist here, and no much larger clone lies one base off it. The sample is drawn from a study of blood T cell repertoires in COVID-19 (dated by TCRdb to the early 2020s). At the level of the whole study: Collaborator samples came from the United States, Italy and Spain and covered acute and convalescent phases of COVID-19. Deeply sampled blood TCRbeta repertoires from subjects exposed to, actively infected with, or recovered from COVID-19 were included in the dataset. The material from the prospective study consisted of cDNA or gDNA derived from T cells, B-cell-depleted T cells, or PBMCs. The repertoires were released in a freely available public database intended as a resource for research on the immune response to SARS-CoV-2. The samples were drawn from two sources: the first 160 participants of the ongoing ImmuneRACE study, and 950 to 1,500 subjects contributed by 6 global collaborators. HLA class I and class II types, where available, came from metadata supplied by the sample provider rather than from assay-based typing. Sample metadata almost always included a de-identified subject ID, COVID-19 status, age in years and sex. What the authors observed across the whole study: Clinical and demographic metadata were provided uncurated, with the amount varying by source and participant.

At one collaborating source in Seattle, patients were enrolled during active infection and were followed longitudinally through the course of disease. Each collaborating institution followed its own protocols to collect whole blood in K2EDTA tubes. For TCRbeta analysis, collaborator samples were shipped as frozen whole blood, as isolated PBMCs, or as DNA extracted from either sample type. The CDR3, from cysteine to phenylalanine, totals 10 residues. Only the CDR3 portion is preserved as DNA: 30 bases, with reading frame beginning at the first base. CDR1 and CDR2, per the germline V gene, are KGHDR and SFDVKD. The junction carries 7 bases between V and J, which are trimmed by 12 bases and 4 bases respectively. TCRbeta CDR3 regions were amplified from genomic DNA using the immunoSEQ Assay, a bias-controlled multiplex PCR. Concerning the study's data processing: The number of nucleated cells in each sample was estimated by amplification of reference gene primers within the assay. To quantify the absolute abundance of each unique TCRbeta CDR3 rearrangement, sequence reads were collapsed and filtered. Productive Simpson clonality was computed per sample as the square root of Simpson's diversity index over productive rearrangements. TCRdb limited this immuneACCESS table to in-frame rearrangements with V and J called. A share of clones is missing; checked studies link under half to unresolved V genes, and the rest is unexplained. That table furnishes V, J and clone size, whereas the DNA furnished D and trimming. In all, the sample holds roughly 150,000 clones, and 84% of those were seen once. Together, the top ten hold roughly 2.7% of the sample.

This clonotype was sampled from an elderly woman with COVID-19, enrolled during active disease. This chain joins TRBV24-1 to TRBJ2-3; confidence is insufficient to name the D gene. The sequencing sample was made of peripheral blood. For the CDR3, the sequence is CAPSPDTQYF. The DNA sequence is TGTGCCCCCTCCCCAGATACGCAGTATTTT.